Below, one TCR beta chain is given with its context. V dropped 6 bases and J dropped 7; count of bases not matched to a gene: 15. This CDR3 has 15 amino acids. This entry comes from a study of response to subunit inactivated influenza vaccine. One entry per CDR3 protein, called by TCRdb with MiXCR from the RT-PCR reads. Of about 240,000 distinct CDR3 sequences listed, 9% to 15% are singletons. The sequence derives from a middle-aged man who received an inactivated influenza vaccine. The sample here was non-naive T cells sorted from PBMCs, taken approximately 15 days before vaccination. The chain uses TRBV12-3 or TRBV12-4 and TRBJ2-7; TRBD1 matches at 7 bases. DNA of the CDR3: TGTGCCAGCAGCGTAAGGGCCAGGGGGTCGGGGGAGCAGTACTTC. As protein: CASSVRARGSGEQYF.